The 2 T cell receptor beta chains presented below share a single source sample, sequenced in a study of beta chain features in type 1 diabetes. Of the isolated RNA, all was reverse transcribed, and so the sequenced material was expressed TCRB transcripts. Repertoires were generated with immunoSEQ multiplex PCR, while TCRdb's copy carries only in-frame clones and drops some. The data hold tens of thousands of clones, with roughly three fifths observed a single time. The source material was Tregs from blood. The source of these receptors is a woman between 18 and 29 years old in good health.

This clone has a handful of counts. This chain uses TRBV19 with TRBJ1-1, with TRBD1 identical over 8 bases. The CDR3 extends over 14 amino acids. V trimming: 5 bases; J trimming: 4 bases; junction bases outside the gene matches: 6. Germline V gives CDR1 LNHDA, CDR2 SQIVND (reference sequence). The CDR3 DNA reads TGTGCCAGTAGTTCGGACAGGGCGGCCACTGAAGCTTTCTTT. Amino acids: CASSSDRAATEAFF.

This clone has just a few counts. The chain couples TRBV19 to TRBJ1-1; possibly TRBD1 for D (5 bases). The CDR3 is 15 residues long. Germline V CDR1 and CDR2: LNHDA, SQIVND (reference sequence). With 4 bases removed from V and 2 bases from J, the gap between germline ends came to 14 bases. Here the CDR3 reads CASSRGALENTEAFF. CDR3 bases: TGTGCCAGTAGTAGGGGCGCGTTGGAAAACACTGAAGCTTTCTTT. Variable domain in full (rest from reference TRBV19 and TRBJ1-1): DGGITQSPKYLFRKEGQNVTLSCEQNLNHDAMYWYRQDPGQGLRLIYYSQIVNDFQKGDIAEGYSVSREKKESFPLTVTSAQKNPTAFYLCASSRGALENTEAFFGQGTRLTVV.